The rows below give T cell receptor beta chains drawn from one sample of a study of PD-1 blockade in classical Hodgkin lymphoma. The protocol was immunoSEQ multiplex PCR, while the TCRdb copy is restricted to in-frame clones and leaves out a portion. The sample consists of 80,000 to 100,000 clones, roughly 79% of them appearing once. The sample here was peripheral blood mononuclear cells (PBMCs), taken before the second cycle of nivolumab. The receptors were sampled from a human donor with classical Hodgkin lymphoma. The CDR3 runs from the conserved cysteine through the conserved F or W. D genes are given only for firm matches.

CDR3aa: CASRSSSNPEHGYTF
j_gene: TRBJ1-2
v_gene: TRBV7-9
d_gene: -

CDR3aa: CATKRVTRGDGYTF
j_gene: TRBJ1-2
v_gene: TRBV6-5
d_gene: -

CDR3aa: CASSLEERGRGGYTF
j_gene: TRBJ1-2
v_gene: TRBV28
d_gene: TRBD1

CDR3aa: CASGLVEVRGFSHEQYF
j_gene: TRBJ2-7
v_gene: TRBV12-5
d_gene: -

CDR3aa: CASSEDRVGTGELFF
j_gene: TRBJ2-2
v_gene: TRBV2
d_gene: -

CDR3aa: CASSIEPTGAGELFF
j_gene: TRBJ2-2
v_gene: TRBV9
d_gene: TRBD1

CDR3aa: CASSESSSTQHF
j_gene: TRBJ1-5
v_gene: TRBV25-1
d_gene: -

CDR3aa: CAISLKVSSGEQYF
j_gene: TRBJ2-7
v_gene: TRBV10-3
d_gene: -

CDR3aa: CASSLGLSGELFF
j_gene: TRBJ2-2
v_gene: TRBV11-2
d_gene: -

CDR3aa: CASSIDLGQGGKNIQYF
j_gene: TRBJ2-4
v_gene: TRBV19
d_gene: TRBD1

CDR3aa: CASSLGTGSTDTQYF
j_gene: TRBJ2-3
v_gene: TRBV7-7
d_gene: TRBD1

CDR3aa: CASSAWTGVESEAFF
j_gene: TRBJ1-1
v_gene: TRBV2
d_gene: TRBD1

CDR3aa: CASSLTGKETQYF
j_gene: TRBJ2-5
v_gene: TRBV14
d_gene: -

CDR3aa: CASSLEEQGGYTF
j_gene: TRBJ1-2
v_gene: TRBV7-2
d_gene: -

CDR3aa: CASSLETGYYEQYF
j_gene: TRBJ2-7
v_gene: TRBV7-4
d_gene: -

CDR3aa: CASSPSVVDTQYF
j_gene: TRBJ2-3
v_gene: TRBV18
d_gene: -

CDR3aa: CASSLGGASGNLYEQYF
j_gene: TRBJ2-7
v_gene: TRBV5-4
d_gene: TRBD2

CDR3aa: CASSLGSRGTEAFF
j_gene: TRBJ1-1
v_gene: TRBV5-1
d_gene: -

CDR3aa: CASSLEGPGGYTF
j_gene: TRBJ1-2
v_gene: TRBV28
d_gene: -

CDR3aa: CASSVEGAGGPYEQYF
j_gene: TRBJ2-7
v_gene: TRBV9
d_gene: -

CDR3aa: CASSPEGRAEGYTF
j_gene: TRBJ1-2
v_gene: TRBV7-8
d_gene: -

CDR3aa: CASSWGGIMNTEAFF
j_gene: TRBJ1-1
v_gene: TRBV27
d_gene: -

CDR3aa: CASRPTGHEKLFF
j_gene: TRBJ1-4
v_gene: TRBV5-1
d_gene: -

CDR3aa: CASSTFVRTDTQYF
j_gene: TRBJ2-3
v_gene: TRBV19
d_gene: -

CDR3aa: CASKVAGEVGELFF
j_gene: TRBJ2-2
v_gene: TRBV19
d_gene: TRBD2

CDR3aa: CASSQRGVDRSLSYTF
j_gene: TRBJ1-2
v_gene: TRBV4-1
d_gene: -

CDR3aa: CASSLQGSSYEQYF
j_gene: TRBJ2-7
v_gene: TRBV19
d_gene: TRBD1

CDR3aa: CASSPPARVSEAFF
j_gene: TRBJ1-1
v_gene: TRBV4-2
d_gene: -

CDR3aa: CASSIVGLAGGSTDTQYF
j_gene: TRBJ2-3
v_gene: TRBV19
d_gene: TRBD2

CDR3aa: CASSLFFSGANVLTF
j_gene: TRBJ2-6
v_gene: TRBV5-4
d_gene: -

CDR3aa: CASSLDSGRYEQYF
j_gene: TRBJ2-7
v_gene: TRBV5-4
d_gene: -

CDR3aa: CASSSLGNYGYTF
j_gene: TRBJ1-2
v_gene: TRBV5-6
d_gene: -

CDR3aa: CASSRGAETQYF
j_gene: TRBJ2-5
v_gene: TRBV2
d_gene: -

CDR3aa: CASSRGQGEETQYF
j_gene: TRBJ2-5
v_gene: TRBV2
d_gene: TRBD1

CDR3aa: CASRGQDNEQFF
j_gene: TRBJ2-1
v_gene: TRBV2
d_gene: TRBD1

CDR3aa: CASSGLSTEQYF
j_gene: TRBJ2-7
v_gene: TRBV7-2
d_gene: -

CDR3aa: CASRGLGTSVSEQYF
j_gene: TRBJ2-7
v_gene: TRBV6-6
d_gene: TRBD2

CDR3aa: CAISEPRQLNTEAFF
j_gene: TRBJ1-1
v_gene: TRBV10-3
d_gene: -

CDR3aa: CASSGSDPNVPGELFF
j_gene: TRBJ2-2
v_gene: TRBV9
d_gene: -

CDR3aa: CASRRPGQGTGELFF
j_gene: TRBJ2-2
v_gene: TRBV2
d_gene: TRBD1

CDR3aa: CASSYTGTANTEAFF
j_gene: TRBJ1-1
v_gene: TRBV6-5
d_gene: TRBD1

CDR3aa: CASSPWGGQETQYF
j_gene: TRBJ2-5
v_gene: TRBV9
d_gene: TRBD2

CDR3aa: CASSLLEPGGELFF
j_gene: TRBJ2-2
v_gene: TRBV5-4
d_gene: -

CDR3aa: CASSRDRVNTEAFF
j_gene: TRBJ1-1
v_gene: TRBV5-1
d_gene: TRBD1

CDR3aa: CASSFFSGRASETQYF
j_gene: TRBJ2-5
v_gene: TRBV5-6
d_gene: TRBD2

CDR3aa: CASSPPSTQRNTQYF
j_gene: TRBJ2-3
v_gene: TRBV18
d_gene: -

CDR3aa: CASSVATGNYGYTF
j_gene: TRBJ1-2
v_gene: TRBV9
d_gene: -

CDR3aa: CAIRGRSSYEQYF
j_gene: TRBJ2-7
v_gene: TRBV10-3
d_gene: -

CDR3aa: CASSFEQSSYNEQFF
j_gene: TRBJ2-1
v_gene: TRBV11-2
d_gene: -

CDR3aa: CASSVGVALSLNTEAFF
j_gene: TRBJ1-1
v_gene: TRBV9
d_gene: -